Each of the 14 T cell receptor beta chains below was sequenced from the same sample in a study of blood T cell repertoires in COVID-19. Assay: immunoSEQ multiplex PCR; the TCRdb copy retains only in-frame clones and omits some. Of fewer than 110,000 clones in the sample, about 86% were seen once. Sequenced material: peripheral blood. The receptors here all came from a human donor in a cohort sampled during active COVID-19.

V and J are TRBV5-1 and TRBJ2-3; 9 bases agree with TRBD2. Germline V gives CDR1 SGHRS, CDR2 YFSETQ. This CDR3 comprises 15 residues. The J segment lost 12 bases and the V segment lost 2 bases, leaving 13 bases of the junction unmatched. In DNA, the CDR3 is TGCGCCAGCAGCTTCCCGTTTAGCGGGAGCGGTACTCAGTATTTT. This translates into CASSFPFSGSGTQYF. The full variable domain, its missing parts supplied by reference TRBV5-1 and TRBJ2-3, is KAGVTQTPRYLIKTRGQQVTLSCSPISGHRSVSWYQQTPGQGLQFLFEYFSETQRNKGNFPGRFSGRQFSNSRSEMNVSTLELGDSALYLCASSFPFSGSGTQYFGPGTRLTVL.

The chain couples TRBV3-1 (or the pseudogene TRBV3-2) to TRBJ1-2, with D hard to call. Germline CDR1 and CDR2: LGHDT and YNNKEL (reference sequence). Trimming shortened V by 3 bases and J by 10 bases, and 15 bases separated the two germline ends. The CDR3 is 13 residues long. CDR3 amino acids: CASSQGVVVDYTF. In DNA, the CDR3 is TGTGCCAGCAGCCAGGGAGTTGTAGTCGACTACACCTTC.

The chain joins TRBV6-5 to TRBJ2-5; 9 nucleotides line up with TRBD2. Germline CDR1 reads MNHEY; CDR2 reads SVGAGI. CDR3 length equals 14 residues. The junction had 10 bases not matched to a gene; V was cut back by 9 bases and J by 5 bases. In nucleotides, the CDR3 is TGTGCCAGTATAGCGGGGGTACAGTCTGAGACCCAGTACTTC. This codes for CASIAGVQSETQYF.

This clone was detected once. The chain couples TRBV5-1 to TRBJ1-4; TRBD1 matches at 9 bases. CDR3 length equals 17 residues. Germline V CDR1 and CDR2: SGHRS, YFSETQ. Unmatched junction bases numbered 4, after V lost 0 bases and J lost 1 base. Written as DNA, the CDR3 is TGCGCCAGCAGCTTGGCGCTGGACAGGGGAACTAATGAAAAACTGTTTTTT. Protein product: CASSLALDRGTNEKLFF.

This clone was seen more than once but under ten times. The V gene is TRBV30, the J gene TRBJ1-5; 8 bases are a match to TRBD1. The CDR3 runs 13 residues. J was trimmed by 5 bases and V by 4 bases; bases with no gene match: 4. CDR1 GTSNPN and CDR2 SVGIG come from the germline V gene (reference sequence). The CDR3 bases are TGTGCCTGGACAGGGGGCGGGGATCAGCCCCAGCATTTT. This codes for CAWTGGGDQPQHF.

This clone occurred once. The chain links TRBV19 to TRBJ2-7; D is uncertain. CDR1 LNHDA and CDR2 SQIVND come from the germline V gene (reference sequence). The CDR3 is 10 residues long. Trimming removed 10 bases from V and 5 bases from J, with 9 bases in between. As DNA, the CDR3 is TGTGCCACCTACGAGGACGAGCAGTACTTC. It codes for CATYEDEQYF.

This clone is a singleton in its sample. The rearrangement links TRBV28 to TRBJ1-1; D may be TRBD1 (5 bases). The CDR3 is 11 residues long. Germline loops: CDR1 MDHEN, CDR2 SYDVKM. The V end was cut by 5 bases, the J end by 7 bases, with 8 bases between. The CDR3 bases are TGTGCCAGCAGTCCGGGACTTGAAGCTTTCTTT. This translates into CASSPGLEAFF.

This chain connects TRBV5-4 to TRBJ2-5; 8 positions match TRBD1. CDR1 and CDR2 from the germline V gene are SGHNT and YYREEE (reference sequence). Losses at the gene ends were 4 bases for V and 5 bases for J; bases not matched to a gene: 10. The CDR3 totals 15 residues. The CDR3 spells CASSPDRGFTETQYF. DNA of the CDR3: TGTGCCAGCAGCCCAGACAGGGGATTTACGGAGACCCAGTACTTC.

The chain recombines TRBV2 with TRBJ1-6, with D perhaps matching TRBD1 (6 bases). Germline CDR1 is SNHLY and CDR2 is FYNNEI. There are 14 residues in the CDR3. V lost 7 bases, J lost 7 bases, and 14 bases lay in between. CDR3 nucleotides: TGTGCCAGCATCCTGGGACACTCCAATTCACCCCTCCACTTT. Residues: CASILGHSNSPLHF.

J is TRBJ1-3 and V is TRBV27, with 8 bases that match TRBD1. The CDR3 totals 15 residues. The germline V gene has CDR1 MNHEY and CDR2 SMNVEV (reference sequence). Losses at the gene ends were 6 bases for V and 1 base for J; bases not matched to a gene: 5. The CDR3 region has the DNA TGTGCCAGCAGACTCCAGGGGGCTTCTGGAAACACCATATATTTT. Protein sequence: CASRLQGASGNTIYF.

The chain recombines TRBV21-1 with TRBJ1-1; the listed D gene, TRBD1, was not tested against the DNA. TRBV21-1 is labeled a pseudogene. This CDR3 region has 15 residues. The CDR3 loop reads CASSPWGQGRTEAFF. The DNA of the CDR3 is TGTGCCAGCAGCCCCTGGGGACAGGGGCGCACTGAAGCTTTCTTT.

This chain connects TRBV11-3 to TRBJ2-7; 11 bases are shared with TRBD2. After removal of 4 bases from V and 2 bases from J, the junction contained 7 bases not matched to a gene. CDR1 and CDR2 from the germline V gene are SGHNT and YENEEA. The CDR3 extends over 16 amino acids. CDR3 bases: TGTGCCAGCAGCTCCCCCCTAGCGGGAGGCACCTACGAGCAGTACTTC. Its protein product is CASSSPLAGGTYEQYF. The full variable domain, rest sourced from reference TRBV11-3 and TRBJ2-7, is EAGVVQSPRYKIIEKKQPVAFWCNPISGHNTLYWYLQNLGQGPELLIRYENEEAVDDSQLPKDRFSAERLKGVDSTLKIQPAELGDSAVYLCASSSPLAGGTYEQYFGPGTRLTVT.

In its sample, this clone ranks as medium-sized (0.01 to 0.1%). The rearrangement joins TRBV5-6 to TRBJ1-2; D ambiguous. The CDR3 is 13 residues long. CDR1 is SGHDT, CDR2 YYEEEE, per germline. Deletions cut 4 bases from V and 2 bases from J, with 9 bases between. The CDR3 bases are TGTGCCAGCAGCGAAGACATAAACTATGGCTACACCTTC. Translation: CASSEDINYGYTF.

V and J are TRBV5-1 and TRBJ2-2, with TRBD2 matching over 7 bases. V lost 2 bases to trimming and J lost 5 bases; unmatched junction nucleotides: 9. Germline V gives CDR1 SGHRS, CDR2 YFSETQ. The CDR3 has 16 amino acids. The CDR3 nucleotides are TGCGCCAGCAGCTTTATCACCGGGCGGGGGACCGGGGAGCTGTTTTTT. This codes for CASSFITGRGTGELFF. Drawing the rest from reference TRBV5-1 and TRBJ2-2, the complete variable domain is KAGVTQTPRYLIKTRGQQVTLSCSPISGHRSVSWYQQTPGQGLQFLFEYFSETQRNKGNFPGRFSGRQFSNSRSEMNVSTLELGDSALYLCASSFITGRGTGELFFGEGSRLTVL.